Shown below are 3 T cell receptor beta chains from a single sample sequenced in a study of T cell repertoires in cytomegalovirus infection. TCRdb used MiXCR to reprocess the reads, holding one entry per CDR3 protein. The sample gives around 550,000 distinct CDR3 sequences, 26% of which show up once; around 13% is in the top ten. What was sequenced was PBMCs. The source is a human donor in good health (CMV status not recorded). Some clones in this sample may be carry-over from other donors' samples.

The V call is TRBV4-3, the J call TRBJ2-1; 8 bases are a match to TRBD2. This CDR3 is built from 18 residues. CDR1 and CDR2 (germline): LGHNA, YSLEER. With V trimmed by 0 bases and J by 8 bases, 15 bases remained unmatched. Written as DNA, the CDR3 is TGCGCCAGCAGCCAAGAGGGGACTAGTGGTAGGATCGGGCATGAGCAGTTCTTC. Amino acids: CASSQEGTSGRIGHEQFF.

The chain carries TRBV7-6 and TRBJ2-1, with no clear D. The CDR3 consists of 15 residues. Germline-derived CDR1 and CDR2 are SGHVS and FNYEAQ. The V end lost 2 bases, the J end lost 6 bases, and 14 bases lay between the germline ends. DNA for the CDR3: TGTGCCAGCAGCTTATATACGGCGGACCCCAATGAGCAGTTCTTC. Encoded protein: CASSLYTADPNEQFF.

This clonotype was counted between two and nine times. CDR3 sequence: CASSYRREGYQPQHF. The CDR3 DNA follows: TGTGCCAGCAGTTATCGCAGGGAGGGATATCAGCCCCAGCATTTT. The V call is TRBV6-2 or TRBV6-3, the J call TRBJ1-5; D is possibly TRBD1 (5 bases). CDR1 and CDR2 from the germline V gene are MNHEY and SVGEGT. Trimming took 3 bases from V and 5 from J, leaving 14 bases between them. CDR3 length equals 15 residues.